The present entry profiles one T cell receptor (beta chain) with its context. This CDR3 region has 14 residues. The V segment lost 6 bases and the J segment 3 bases; nucleotides outside the gene matches: 4. In germline, CDR1 is MNHNY, CDR2 SVGAGI (reference sequence). This sample is part of a study of cytomegalovirus exposure and HLA in healthy donors. With 60 Vbeta and 13 Jbeta primers, the PCR was carried out. The data were produced by immunoSEQ multiplex PCR, yet TCRdb's version contains in-frame clones alone and is incomplete. The table records about 76,000 clones, roughly 70% of them present only once.

The chain combines TRBV6-6 with TRBJ2-7, with TRBD2 matching over 11 bases. The receptor was isolated from a man aged 60 to 69 in good health and CMV-seropositive. The sample comprised PBMCs. CDR3 in amino acids: CASSRLAGNYEQYF. The CDR3 nucleotides read TGTGCCAGCAGCCGACTAGCGGGAAACTACGAGCAGTACTTC.